These T cell receptor beta chains were read from a single sample in a study of shared clonotypes between healthy human individuals. The table came from immunoSEQ multiplex PCR; TCRdb's copy has only in-frame clones and leaves some out. The sample lists millions of clones, 85% to 95% occurring once. Sequences were obtained from naive CD4+ T cells sorted from blood. The receptors shown here come from a man aged 18 to 30 in good health. Both conserved end residues are part of each CDR3. Fields, in order: J gene, V gene, D gene, clone size, CDR3 protein, CDR3 DNA. The D gene is left open where the match is weak. Clone size is shown for a subset of rows, as once, few, many or a class of expanded clone.

>TRBJ1-5|TRBV15|-|-
CATSREGQGGPQHF
TGTGCCACCAGCAGAGAGGGACAAGGGGGGCCCCAGCATTTT
>TRBJ2-5|TRBV13|TRBD1|-
CASSLSLWTGVEETQYF
TGTGCCAGCAGCTTATCTCTCTGGACAGGGGTGGAAGAGACCCAGTACTTC
>TRBJ2-5|TRBV28|-|-
CASSLSPTTVGTQYF
TGTGCCAGCAGTTTATCTCCCACGACAGTGGGGACCCAGTACTTC
>TRBJ2-1|TRBV7-2|-|-
CASSLDGPRAWFF
TGTGCCAGCAGCTTAGACGGCCCACGAGCCTGGTTCTTC
>TRBJ1-1|TRBV11-1|-|-
CASSFSRGTEAFF
TGTGCCAGCAGCTTTAGCAGGGGCACTGAAGCTTTCTTT
>TRBJ1-2|TRBV7-2|-|once
CASSLGDRPYGYTF
TGTGCCAGCAGCTTAGGCGACAGACCTTATGGCTACACCTTC
>TRBJ2-7|TRBV28|TRBD1|-
CASSLRQGDVDF
TGTGCCAGCAGTTTACGGCAGGGGGATGTAGACTTC
>TRBJ1-5|TRBV6-6|TRBD1|-
CASSYAQGVGNQPQHF
TGTGCCAGCAGTTATGCACAGGGGGTTGGCAATCAGCCCCAGCATTTT
>TRBJ2-1|TRBV30|-|-
CAWSVSMSSYNEQFF
TGTGCCTGGAGTGTTTCGATGAGTTCCTACAATGAGCAGTTCTTC
>TRBJ2-3|TRBV30|-|-
CAAGPSTDTQYF
TGTGCCGCCGGTCCTAGCACAGATACGCAGTATTTT
>TRBJ2-7|TRBV2|-|-
CASRGSVNEQYF
TGTGCCAGCAGGGGCTCAGTAAACGAGCAGTACTTC
>TRBJ1-1|TRBV7-2|-|-
CASSLEAVNTEAFF
TGTGCCAGCAGCTTAGAGGCCGTTAACACTGAAGCTTTCTTT
>TRBJ2-1|TRBV29-1|-|-
CSVESSNEQFF
TGCAGCGTTGAGTCTAGCAATGAGCAGTTCTTC